This passage covers 27 T cell receptor beta chains from one sample sequenced in a study of blood T cells in healthy people across ages. Together with a sample-barcoded 5' primer, a J-beta primer mix was included in a second PCR lasting about 7 to 11 cycles. MiXCR, run by TCRdb on the 5' RACE reads, gives a single entry per CDR3 protein. The table includes more than 1.4 million distinct CDR3 sequences, roughly 40% detected once. The sample comprised blood. All receptors derive from a woman aged 18-35 years in good health.

The gene calls are TRBV5-5 and TRBJ2-7, with 8 nucleotides matching TRBD2. Trimming at V came to 4 bases and at J to 0 bases, leaving 6 bases not matched to a gene. This CDR3 is 15 amino acids long. Germline CDR1 is SGHKS and CDR2 is YYEKEE (reference sequence). The chain's CDR3 is CASSTGLVDSYEQYF. CDR3 DNA: TGTGCCAGCAGCACGGGACTAGTGGACTCCTACGAGCAGTACTTC. The entire variable domain, with the rest obtained from reference TRBV5-5 and TRBJ2-7, is as follows: DAGVTQSPTHLIKTRGQQVTLRCSPISGHKSVSWYQQVLGQGPQFIFQYYEKEERGRGNFPDRFSARQFPNYSSELNVNALLLGDSALYLCASSTGLVDSYEQYFGPGTRLTVT.

This clonotype was found a few times. This chain uses TRBV20-1 with TRBJ2-3, with D possibly being TRBD2 (6 bases). The CDR3 has 13 residues. The V end lost 5 bases, the J end lost 9 bases, and 18 bases lay between the germline ends. CDR1 and CDR2 from the germline V gene are DFQATT and SNEGSKA (reference sequence). CDR3 bases: TGCAGTGCTCCACCGGAGGCGGGATGGACGCAGTATTTT. Translated, it gives CSAPPEAGWTQYF.

J is TRBJ2-7 and V is TRBV27; TRBD1 might be the D (6 bases). The CDR3 extends over 18 amino acids. Per germline, CDR1 MNHEY and CDR2 SMNVEV (reference sequence). The V end was cut by 0 bases, the J end by 0 bases, with 18 bases between. The CDR3 loop reads CASSLSRGTLTFSYEQYF. In DNA, the CDR3 is TGTGCCAGCAGTTTATCGAGGGGGACACTCACCTTCTCCTACGAGCAGTACTTC.

The rearrangement joins TRBV12-3 or TRBV12-4 to TRBJ2-2; 8 bases line up with TRBD2. There are 16 residues in the CDR3. With V trimmed by 4 bases and J by 4 bases, 8 bases remained unmatched. CDR3 sequence (DNA): TGTGCCAGCAGTTCCCCCTCCGGGACTAGCACCGGGGAGCTGTTTTTT. Its protein is CASSSPSGTSTGELFF.

This chain uses TRBV3-1 with TRBJ2-7; the D gene is possibly TRBD1 (6 bases). V dropped 6 bases and J dropped 2 bases, with 14 bases sitting between them. CDR3 length: 14 amino acids. Per germline, CDR1 LGHDT and CDR2 YNNKEL (reference sequence). The CDR3 DNA follows: TGTGCCAGCAGTACAGGGATAACGCCCTACGAGCAGTACTTC. It translates to CASSTGITPYEQYF.

This clonotype was counted only a few times. The gene calls are TRBV3-1 and TRBJ1-2, with D unresolved. CDR3 length: 13 amino acids. The V gene's germline CDR1 is LGHDT and CDR2 YNNKEL (reference sequence). Trimming removed 0 bases from V and 5 bases from J, with 7 bases in between. The CDR3 bases are TGTGCCAGCAGCCAAGATAACAGATATGGCTACACCTTC. Its translation: CASSQDNRYGYTF.

CDR3 in DNA: TGTGCCAGCAGCCAGGGACGAGCGGATTCCTACGAGCAGTACTTC. Its translation is CASSQGRADSYEQYF. V usage is TRBV4-2 and J usage is TRBJ2-7, with D perhaps being TRBD1 or TRBD2 (5 bases each). Deletions cut 3 bases from V and 1 base from J, with 13 bases between. This CDR3 contains 15 residues. Germline-derived CDR1 and CDR2 are LGHNA and YNFKEQ.

This clonotype was detected ten times or more. The gene calls are TRBV6-5 and TRBJ2-1; the D gene is possibly TRBD1 (6 bases). CDR3 size: 14 residues. V was shortened by 6 bases and J by 10 bases, with 19 bases between the two germline ends. Germline CDR1 MNHEY, CDR2 SVGAGI. The CDR3 DNA is TGTGCCAGCAGATTAACTAGTCCAACAGGGGAGCAGTTCTTC. It translates to CASRLTSPTGEQFF.

This clonotype was detected only a few times. V gene TRBV20-1 combines with J gene TRBJ1-5; D unclear. Germline V gene data show CDR1 as DFQATT and CDR2 as SNEGSKA (reference sequence). The CDR3 covers 12 residues. With 7 bases removed from V and 0 bases from J, the gap between germline ends came to 7 bases. The CDR3 spells CSVSSSNQPQHF. In nucleotides, the CDR3 is TGCAGTGTTTCATCTAGCAATCAGCCCCAGCATTTT.

In the case of this clonotype: The germline gene is not matched at one end of the junction; a read error may be the cause. This sequence joins TRBV4-1 and TRBJ2-1, with 9 bases that match TRBD2. The V gene's germline CDR1 is MGHRA and CDR2 YSYEKL. The CDR3 consists of 15 residues. The CDR3: CASSQVLAGFNELFF. For the CDR3, the DNA is TGCGCCAGCAGCCAAGTGCTAGCGGGATTCAATGAGCTGTTCTTC.

As to this clonotype: A much larger clone lies a single base off, so this may be a read error. The V gene is TRBV28, the J gene TRBJ1-2, with 7 bases fitting TRBD1. The CDR3 length is 13 residues. Germline-derived CDR1 and CDR2 are MDHEN and SYDVKM. As DNA, the CDR3 is TGTGCCAGCCAAAGGGACAGCCTCTATGGCCACACCTTC. This gives the protein CASQRDSLYGHTF.

There are a few counts of this clonotype. The chain combines TRBV7-2 with TRBJ2-3; 7 bases are a match to TRBD2. Trimming cost V 1 base and J 2 bases; bases outside gene matches: 12. This CDR3 region has 18 residues. The germline V gene has CDR1 SGHTA and CDR2 FQGNSA. Written as DNA, the CDR3 is TGTGCCAGCAGCTTAGATTCGGTGGCTAGCGGACTCACAGATACGCAGTATTTT. Its translation is CASSLDSVASGLTDTQYF.

This chain uses TRBV20-1 with TRBJ2-1; perhaps TRBD2 as D (7 bases). Germline assignment: CDR1 DFQATT and CDR2 SNEGSKA (reference sequence). CDR3 length: 15 residues. Trimming stripped 7 bases from V and 4 bases from J, with 20 bases between. This CDR3 reads CSVDNGRGPYNEQFF. CDR3 sequence (DNA): TGCAGTGTCGACAATGGGCGGGGGCCATACAATGAGCAGTTCTTC.

This clonotype was seen a few times. V usage is TRBV7-3 and J usage is TRBJ2-7; a weak D match, TRBD2 (6 bases). With 6 bases removed from V and 3 bases from J, the gap between germline ends came to 18 bases. This CDR3 is built from 15 residues. Germline CDR1 is SGHTA and CDR2 is FQGTGA. This CDR3 is CASSPSRDSYYEQYF. The CDR3 DNA sequence: TGTGCCAGCAGTCCAAGCCGGGACTCGTACTACGAGCAGTACTTC.

In DNA form, the CDR3 reads TGTGCCAGCGTCGCTGTTGGGGCAGATACGCAGTATTTT. It yields the protein CASVAVGADTQYF. The chain joins TRBV28 to TRBJ2-3; D is undetermined. This CDR3 is built from 13 residues. Trimming took off 8 bases at V and 4 bases at J, with 13 bases between the two ends. The germline CDR1 and CDR2 sequences are MDHEN and SYDVKM.

The J gene is TRBJ2-1, the V gene TRBV24-1, with D unresolved. The CDR3 runs to 12 residues. The germline V and J ends were trimmed by 5 bases and 6 bases, with 7 bases remaining between them. Germline assignment: CDR1 KGHDR and CDR2 SFDVKD. The CDR3 DNA follows: TGTGCCACCAGTGCTACTTCCAATGAGCAGTTCTTC. This translates into CATSATSNEQFF.

The gene calls are TRBV6-6 and TRBJ1-4; D is undetermined. The V gene lost 6 bases and the J gene lost 8 bases, with 25 bases spanning the gap. Germline V gene data show CDR1 as MNHNY and CDR2 as SVGAGI (reference sequence). The CDR3 totals 17 residues. The CDR3 DNA is TGTGCCAGCAGCGATCGGGGTCCCCCCATCTTGGTGGAAAAACTGTTTTTT. It yields the protein CASSDRGPPILVEKLFF.

The rearrangement links TRBV4-1 to TRBJ1-6; D possibly corresponds to TRBD1 (6 bases). Trimming stripped 2 bases from V and 11 bases from J, with 13 bases between. The CDR3 runs to 14 residues. Germline V gene data show CDR1 as MGHRA and CDR2 as YSYEKL. Here the CDR3 DNA reads TGCGCCAGCAGCCAACCAACAGGGAAAACACCCCTCCACTTT. Translated, it gives CASSQPTGKTPLHF.

The V and J genes are TRBV12-3 or TRBV12-4 and TRBJ2-5; unclear D gene. The J call may be faulty, since TRBJ2-7 better matches the DNA end. This CDR3 region has 12 residues. CDR3 in DNA: TGTGCCAGCAGTCTCCCCCCCAACGAGCAGTACTTC. Translation: CASSLPPNEQYF.

This rearrangement joins TRBV7-2 to TRBJ2-4, with 9 bases lining up with TRBD1. The J call may not be correct, given that the DNA end is closer to TRBJ2-7. Per the germline V gene, CDR1 is SGHTA and CDR2 is FQGNSA. This CDR3 comprises 15 residues. As DNA, the CDR3 is TGTGCCAGCAGCTCCCGGGGACAGGGTAACTACGAGCAGTACTTC. The encoded protein is CASSSRGQGNYEQYF.

As regards this clonotype: Its ends do not fully match the called genes, so a read error is possible. The J gene is TRBJ1-2, the V gene TRBV7-9, with 12 bases aligning to TRBD1. Looked up from germline, CDR1 is SEHNR and CDR2 is FQNEAQ (reference sequence). The CDR3 sequence is 16 residues long. The CDR3 loop reads CVSSSTGTGGDGGYTF. CDR3 DNA: TGTGTCAGCAGCTCGACCGGGACAGGGGGCGACGGCGGCTACACCTTC.

J is TRBJ2-7 and V is TRBV24-1; 8 bases match TRBD1. The length of the CDR3 is 13 residues. The V and J ends lost 10 bases and 0 bases, in that order; junction bases with no gene match: 4. CDR1 is KGHDR and CDR2 is SFDVKD in the germline V gene. In DNA form, the CDR3 reads TGTGCCACACAGGGGGAGAACTCCTACGAGCAGTACTTC. This encodes CATQGENSYEQYF.

The chain recombines TRBV12-3 or TRBV12-4 with TRBJ2-7; possibly TRBD1 or TRBD2 for D (5 bases each). The CDR3 has 14 residues. The germline V and J ends were trimmed by 2 bases and 5 bases, with 13 bases remaining between them. In DNA form, the CDR3 reads TGTGCCAGCAGTTTATTGGGCAGGGACCACGAGCAGTACTTC. Translated: CASSLLGRDHEQYF.

The gene calls are TRBV20-1 and TRBJ2-1; D is uncertain. From germline, CDR1 is DFQATT and CDR2 SNEGSKA (reference sequence). The V end was cut by 8 bases, the J end by 2 bases, with 13 bases between. The CDR3 covers 13 residues. This CDR3 is CSYGKVAYNEQFF. CDR3 bases: TGCAGTTACGGAAAGGTAGCCTACAATGAGCAGTTCTTC.

The chain carries TRBV10-2 and TRBJ2-7, with 8 positions matching TRBD1. The CDR3 sequence is 13 residues long. V shed 8 bases, J shed 6 bases, and the junction held 9 bases outside the gene matches. Germline CDR1 and CDR2: WSHSY and SAAADI. This CDR3 reads CASADREGGEQYF. The DNA for the CDR3 is TGCGCCAGCGCGGACAGGGAAGGAGGCGAGCAGTACTTC.

This chain links TRBV21-1 with TRBJ1-5; the D call in the table, TRBD1, was not verified against the DNA. TRBV21-1 is a documented pseudogene. The length of the CDR3 is 13 residues. The chain's CDR3 is CASSNRGNQPQHF. The CDR3 DNA reads as TGCGCCAGCAGCAACAGGGGCAATCAGCCCCAGCATTTT.

V usage is TRBV9 and J usage is TRBJ2-2, with TRBD1 identical over 8 bases. The CDR3 totals 13 residues. Germline loops: CDR1 SGDLS, CDR2 YYNGEE. Germline trimming cut 6 bases from V and 7 bases from J; bases unmatched to any gene: 5. The CDR3 bases are TGTGCCAGCAAACAGGGGGATAACGGGGAGCTGTTTTTT. Translation: CASKQGDNGELFF.